This entry lists 13 T cell receptor beta chains sequenced from one sample in a study of cytomegalovirus exposure and HLA in healthy donors. Primers for the PCR totalled 60 Vbeta and 13 Jbeta. The method was immunoSEQ multiplex PCR; TCRdb's version includes in-frame clones alone and lacks a portion of them. The data show some 95,000 clones, 65% to 80% seen once. Sequenced sample: PBMCs. Receptors were obtained from a woman younger than 35 in good health and CMV-seropositive.

The CDR3 DNA is TGCGCCAGCAGCCAAGATCTGGGACAGGGAGAAAGGCAGCCCCAGCATTTT. The encoded protein is CASSQDLGQGERQPQHF. The rearrangement joins TRBV4-3 to TRBJ1-5; TRBD1 agrees at 9 bases. Trimming at V came to 0 bases and at J to 7 bases, leaving 10 bases not matched to a gene. The CDR3 is made up of 17 amino acids. In germline, CDR1 is LGHNA, CDR2 YSLEER.

The chain joins TRBV18 to TRBJ2-1, with D perhaps matching TRBD2 (5 bases). Germline CDR1 KGHSH, CDR2 LQKENI. This CDR3 comprises 13 residues. V was clipped by 1 base and J by 6 bases, with 7 bases between them. The CDR3 sequence is CASSPLGSNEQFF. Here the CDR3 DNA reads TGTGCCAGCTCACCACTGGGGAGCAATGAGCAGTTCTTC.

V is TRBV18 and J is TRBJ2-2, with D unclear. Trimming took off 0 bases at V and 1 base at J, with 3 bases between the two ends. The CDR3 has 14 amino acids. Germline V gene lookup returns CDR1 KGHSH and CDR2 LQKENI. CDR3 bases: TGTGCCAGCTCACCACCGCGGAACACCGGGGAGCTGTTTTTT. Protein sequence: CASSPPRNTGELFF.

This clone was seen only a few times. The CDR3 spells CASSLGVPQRNSGNTIYF. The DNA of the CDR3 is TGTGCCAGCAGCTTAGGCGTTCCTCAGAGGAACTCTGGAAACACCATATATTTT. V is TRBV7-6 and J is TRBJ1-3; D remains ambiguous. Per the germline V gene, CDR1 is SGHVS and CDR2 is FNYEAQ. This CDR3 region has 18 residues. Trimming took 1 base from V and 0 from J, leaving 16 bases between them.

V is TRBV6-5 and J is TRBJ1-5; D perhaps matches TRBD1 (6 bases). The CDR3 is 14 amino acids. Germline V gene lookup returns CDR1 MNHEY and CDR2 SVGAGI. With 6 bases removed from V and 5 bases from J, the gap between germline ends came to 14 bases. CDR3 protein: CASSGTGSDQPQHF. The CDR3 nucleotides read TGTGCCAGCAGCGGCACAGGGTCGGATCAGCCCCAGCATTTT.

The chain couples TRBV19 to TRBJ1-5; maybe TRBD1 (6 bases). Trimming removed 6 bases from V and 4 bases from J, with 13 bases in between. Germline CDR1 is LNHDA and CDR2 is SQIVND (reference sequence). The CDR3 is 14 amino acids. DNA of the CDR3: TGTGCCAGTAGCGACAGGCGCCCAAATCAGCCCCAGCATTTT. Encoded protein: CASSDRRPNQPQHF.

V and J are TRBV7-8 and TRBJ1-1; D uncertain. The CDR3 runs to 15 residues. The V gene's germline CDR1 is SGHVS and CDR2 FQNEAQ. The V gene lost 4 bases and the J gene lost 5 bases, with 17 bases spanning the gap. The CDR3 DNA reads as TGTGCCAGCAGCTATAGCGAGGGAATGGGTACTGAAGCTTTCTTT. It codes for CASSYSEGMGTEAFF.

V gene TRBV27 combines with J gene TRBJ1-2; the match to TRBD1 covers 9 bases. The CDR3 contains 17 residues. Trimming took 0 bases from V and 8 from J; bases not matched to a gene: 13. Germline V gene lookup returns CDR1 MNHEY and CDR2 SMNVEV (reference sequence). The CDR3 loop is CASSLSRTGQGGGGYTF. CDR3 DNA sequence: TGTGCCAGCAGTTTATCGCGGACGGGACAGGGTGGGGGGGGCTACACCTTC.

This rearrangement joins TRBV5-6 to TRBJ1-5; possible D gene TRBD1, 6 bases. The V gene's germline CDR1 is SGHDT and CDR2 YYEEEE. This CDR3 contains 17 residues. Between the trimmed V and J ends, which lost 3 bases and 0 bases, there was a span of 16 bases. The CDR3 sequence is CASSSNGQKISNQPQHF. CDR3 coding DNA: TGTGCCAGCAGCTCCAACGGACAGAAAATTAGCAATCAGCCCCAGCATTTT. The full variable domain, in which reference TRBV5-6 and TRBJ1-5 provide the parts outside the CDR3, is DAGVTQSPTHLIKTRGQQVTLRCSPKSGHDTVSWYQQALGQGPQFIFQYYEEEERQRGNFPDRFSGHQFPNYSSELNVNALLLGDSALYLCASSSNGQKISNQPQHFGDGTRLSIL.

The chain carries TRBV10-3 and TRBJ2-7, with TRBD2 identical over 8 bases. With V trimmed by 3 bases and J by 3 bases, 10 bases remained unmatched. Germline V gives CDR1 ENHRY, CDR2 SYGVKD. This CDR3 contains 16 residues. CDR3 in DNA: TGTGCCATCAGTGACGCCTCGGGGACTAGTCTCTACGAGCAGTACTTC. Residues: CAISDASGTSLYEQYF.

On this clone itself: Mismatch with germline at one junction end may stem from a read error. The chain recombines TRBV7-7 with TRBJ2-3; TRBD1 matches 11 bases. This CDR3 has 15 amino acids. Germline values: CDR1 SSHAT, CDR2 FNYEAQ (reference sequence). The CDR3 DNA is TGTGCTAGCAGCTTGGGACAGGGGGTCACAGATACGCAGTATTTT. This gives the protein CASSLGQGVTDTQYF.

V usage is TRBV9 and J usage is TRBJ2-6; 7 bases line up with TRBD1. V gave up 4 bases and J gave up 0 bases; unmatched junction bases: 7. The CDR3 runs to 17 residues. Germline-derived CDR1 and CDR2 are SGDLS and YYNGEE. The CDR3 reads CASSFRDRSSGANVLTF. CDR3 nucleotide sequence: TGTGCCAGCAGCTTTCGGGACAGAAGCTCTGGGGCCAACGTCCTGACTTTC.

This clone has only one observation. V and J are TRBV29-1 and TRBJ2-3, with D possibly TRBD2 on 7 matching bases. Germline V gives CDR1 SQVTM, CDR2 ANQGSEA. V shed 6 bases and J shed 4 bases, with 20 bases lying between them. CDR3 length equals 15 residues. CDR3 region: CSVAVRGAIPDTQYF. Here the CDR3 DNA reads TGCAGCGTCGCGGTCCGGGGGGCGATTCCAGATACGCAGTATTTT.